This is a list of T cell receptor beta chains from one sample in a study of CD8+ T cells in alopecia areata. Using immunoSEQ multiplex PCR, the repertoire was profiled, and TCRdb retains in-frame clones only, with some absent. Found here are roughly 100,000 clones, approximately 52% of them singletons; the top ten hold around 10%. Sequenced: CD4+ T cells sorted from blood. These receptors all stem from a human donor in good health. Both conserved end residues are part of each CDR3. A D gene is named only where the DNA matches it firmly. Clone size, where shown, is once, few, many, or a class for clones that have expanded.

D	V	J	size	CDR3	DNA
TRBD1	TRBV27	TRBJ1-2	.	CASSSTGQGPYYGYTF	TGTGCCAGCAGTTCGACTGGACAGGGGCCCTACTATGGCTACACCTTC
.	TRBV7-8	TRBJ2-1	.	CASSLGGLGNNEQFF	TGTGCCAGCAGCTTGGGGGGGCTTGGAAACAATGAGCAGTTCTTC
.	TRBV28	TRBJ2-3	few	CATRNRGSLHTQYF	TGTGCCACCCGAAACCGAGGGTCCCTCCATACGCAGTATTTT
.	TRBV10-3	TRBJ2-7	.	CATGTLATYEQYF	TGTGCCACTGGGACATTGGCCACCTACGAGCAGTACTTC
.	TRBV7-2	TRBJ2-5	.	CASSTYQETQYF	TGTGCCAGCAGCACGTACCAAGAGACCCAGTACTTC
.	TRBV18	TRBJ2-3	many	CASSPAASGNSDTQYF	TGTGCCAGCTCACCTGCGGCGTCAGGGAATTCAGATACGCAGTATTTT
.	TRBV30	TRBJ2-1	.	CAHGRHSYNEQFF	TGTGCCCATGGGAGGCACTCCTACAATGAGCAGTTCTTC
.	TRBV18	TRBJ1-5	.	CASSLGEPNSNQPQHF	TGTGCCAGCTCACTGGGAGAACCAAATAGCAATCAGCCCCAGCATTTT
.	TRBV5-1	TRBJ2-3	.	CASRDRPQFTDTQYF	TGCGCCAGCAGGGATCGTCCCCAGTTCACAGATACGCAGTATTTT
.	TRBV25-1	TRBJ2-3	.	CASSEPRLHTDTQYF	TGTGCCAGCAGTGAGCCGCGGCTCCACACAGATACGCAGTATTTT
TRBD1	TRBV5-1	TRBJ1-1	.	CASSLDGQGNTEAFF	TGCGCCAGCAGCTTGGATGGACAGGGGAACACTGAAGCTTTCTTT
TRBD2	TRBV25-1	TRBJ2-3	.	CASSEERGGTDTQYF	TGTGCCAGCAGTGAAGAGCGGGGGGGCACAGATACGCAGTATTTT
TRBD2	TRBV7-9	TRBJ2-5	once	CASSLGLAETQYF	TGTGCCAGCAGCCTGGGACTAGCGGAGACCCAGTACTTC
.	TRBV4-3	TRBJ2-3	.	CASSQEHRTSTDTQYF	TGCGCCAGCAGCCAAGAACACAGGACTAGCACAGATACGCAGTATTTT
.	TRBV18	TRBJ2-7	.	CASSPPGRYEQYF	TGTGCCAGCTCACCACCAGGGCGTTACGAGCAGTACTTC
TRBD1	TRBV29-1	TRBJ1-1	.	CSVPRTGNTEAFF	TGCAGCGTCCCCCGGACAGGGAACACTGAAGCTTTCTTT
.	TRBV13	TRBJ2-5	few	CASSLRGLNRETQYF	TGTGCCAGCAGCCTCCGGGGGTTAAATCGGGAGACCCAGTACTTC
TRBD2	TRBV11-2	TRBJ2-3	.	CASRSGTYISTDTQYF	TGTGCCAGCAGAAGCGGGACTTATATTAGCACAGATACGCAGTATTTT
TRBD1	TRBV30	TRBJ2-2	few	CASNGQGQAGELFF	TGTGCCTCCAACGGACAGGGTCAGGCCGGGGAGCTGTTTTTT
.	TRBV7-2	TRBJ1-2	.	CASSLVVGTVYGYTF	TGTGCCAGCAGCTTAGTGGTCGGCACCGTCTATGGCTACACCTTC
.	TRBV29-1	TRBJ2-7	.	CSVGTDHYEQYF	TGCAGCGTTGGGACAGATCACTACGAGCAGTACTTC
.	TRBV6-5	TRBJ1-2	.	CASSYWPGYYGYTF	TGTGCCAGCAGTTACTGGCCGGGTTACTATGGCTACACCTTC